The rows below give T cell receptor beta chains drawn from one sample of a study of vaccination effects on CD4 cells after COVID-19. Profiled with immunoSEQ multiplex PCR; TCRdb holds only in-frame clones, not every one. Of 20,000 or so clones listed, approximately 70% were seen once; the top ten hold 10% to 15%. No antigen is known for these receptors. The sample consisted of CD4+ T cells from PBMCs cultured with HCoV-229E spike peptides, taken before COVID-19 vaccination. These receptors were collected from a human donor who received a COVID-19 vaccine. Each CDR3 is given with its conserved first and last residue. Fields, in order: J gene, V gene, clone size, D gene, CDR3 protein, CDR3 DNA. A D gene is named only where the DNA matches it firmly. Clone size is shown for a subset of rows, as once, few, many or a class of expanded clone.

j_call: TRBJ2-1
v_call: TRBV6-4
clone_size: NA
d_call: NA
cdr3_aa: CASSRGAGMDEQFF
cdr3_nt: TGTGCCAGCAGTAGGGGGGCTGGAATGGATGAGCAGTTCTTC

j_call: TRBJ2-2
v_call: TRBV7-9
clone_size: NA
d_call: NA
cdr3_aa: CASSAGAGAGELFF
cdr3_nt: TGTGCCAGCAGCGCGGGAGCAGGGGCCGGGGAGCTGTTTTTT

j_call: TRBJ2-5
v_call: TRBV7-9
clone_size: NA
d_call: NA
cdr3_aa: CASSKTGANGAYETQYF
cdr3_nt: TGTGCCAGCAGCAAGACAGGAGCCAATGGGGCGTACGAGACCCAGTACTTC

j_call: TRBJ2-3
v_call: TRBV6-1
clone_size: NA
d_call: TRBD1
cdr3_aa: CASSEHAGGSDTQYF
cdr3_nt: TGTGCCAGCAGTGAACATGCAGGGGGCTCAGATACGCAGTATTTT

j_call: TRBJ2-7
v_call: TRBV4-1
clone_size: NA
d_call: NA
cdr3_aa: CASSQEQGKSYEQYF
cdr3_nt: TGCGCCAGCAGCCAAGAGCAGGGCAAGTCCTACGAGCAGTACTTC

j_call: TRBJ2-3
v_call: TRBV29-1
clone_size: NA
d_call: NA
cdr3_aa: CSVESRGRTDTQYF
cdr3_nt: TGCAGCGTTGAGTCTCGAGGGCGGACAGATACGCAGTATTTT

j_call: TRBJ2-3
v_call: TRBV3-1/TRBV3-2
clone_size: NA
d_call: TRBD1
cdr3_aa: CASSPTFRQGADTQYF
cdr3_nt: TGTGCCAGCAGCCCGACTTTCCGACAGGGCGCAGATACGCAGTATTTT

j_call: TRBJ1-2
v_call: TRBV18
clone_size: NA
d_call: NA
cdr3_aa: CASSPDSLLRALF
cdr3_nt: TGTGCCAGCTCACCAGACAGCCTCCTTAGGGCTCTATTC

j_call: TRBJ1-5
v_call: TRBV29-1
clone_size: NA
d_call: NA
cdr3_aa: CSVGSGSQPQHF
cdr3_nt: TGCAGCGTTGGGAGCGGTTCACAGCCCCAGCATTTT

j_call: TRBJ2-1
v_call: TRBV19
clone_size: NA
d_call: NA
cdr3_aa: CASSEGGSYNEQFF
cdr3_nt: TGTGCCAGTAGTGAAGGCGGCTCCTACAATGAGCAGTTCTTC

j_call: TRBJ2-7
v_call: TRBV14
clone_size: NA
d_call: NA
cdr3_aa: CASSQDRDAIYEQYF
cdr3_nt: TGTGCCAGCAGCCAGGACCGGGACGCTATCTACGAGCAGTACTTC

j_call: TRBJ1-5
v_call: TRBV6-5
clone_size: NA
d_call: TRBD1
cdr3_aa: CASRRTGEIGPQHF
cdr3_nt: TGTGCCAGCAGGCGGACAGGGGAAATAGGGCCCCAGCATTTT

j_call: TRBJ2-1
v_call: TRBV29-1
clone_size: NA
d_call: NA
cdr3_aa: CSVQMTIRNEQFF
cdr3_nt: TGCAGCGTCCAGATGACAATTCGGAATGAGCAGTTCTTC

j_call: TRBJ2-1
v_call: TRBV7-9
clone_size: once
d_call: NA
cdr3_aa: CASSQWTKLEQFF
cdr3_nt: TGTGCCAGCAGCCAATGGACCAAGCTGGAGCAGTTCTTC

j_call: TRBJ1-1
v_call: TRBV11-2
clone_size: few
d_call: NA
cdr3_aa: CASSFGSANTEAFF
cdr3_nt: TGTGCCAGCAGCTTTGGCTCTGCGAACACTGAAGCTTTCTTT

j_call: TRBJ1-1
v_call: TRBV5-1
clone_size: NA
d_call: NA
cdr3_aa: CASSFSQGSANSEAFF
cdr3_nt: TGCGCCAGCAGCTTTAGTCAGGGATCGGCTAACTCTGAAGCTTTCTTT

j_call: TRBJ1-1
v_call: TRBV18
clone_size: NA
d_call: NA
cdr3_aa: CASSPSQNTEAFF
cdr3_nt: TGTGCCAGCTCTCCCAGCCAGAACACTGAAGCTTTCTTT

j_call: TRBJ1-4
v_call: TRBV3-1/TRBV3-2
clone_size: few
d_call: TRBD1
cdr3_aa: CASSQSGGEKLFF
cdr3_nt: TGTGCCAGCAGCCAATCAGGGGGTGAAAAACTGTTTTTT

j_call: TRBJ2-7
v_call: TRBV7-2
clone_size: NA
d_call: NA
cdr3_aa: CASSLASSYEQYF
cdr3_nt: TGTGCCAGCAGCTTAGCAAGCTCCTACGAGCAGTACTTC

j_call: TRBJ1-2
v_call: TRBV3-1/TRBV3-2
clone_size: once
d_call: NA
cdr3_aa: CASSQVAAYGYTF
cdr3_nt: TGTGCCAGCAGCCAAGTTGCAGCCTATGGCTACACCTTC

j_call: TRBJ2-7
v_call: TRBV10-3
clone_size: once
d_call: NA
cdr3_aa: CAIRDTTSYEQYF
cdr3_nt: TGTGCCATCAGAGACACCACCTCCTACGAGCAGTACTTC

j_call: TRBJ1-2
v_call: TRBV11-2
clone_size: NA
d_call: NA
cdr3_aa: CASSLSARVGDYGYTF
cdr3_nt: TGTGCCAGCAGCTTAAGCGCCAGGGTAGGCGACTATGGCTACACCTTC

j_call: TRBJ1-4
v_call: TRBV4-1
clone_size: NA
d_call: TRBD1
cdr3_aa: CASTGGQGALGEKLFF
cdr3_nt: TGCGCCAGCACCGGAGGACAGGGGGCGTTAGGTGAAAAACTGTTTTTT

j_call: TRBJ1-5
v_call: TRBV27
clone_size: few
d_call: NA
cdr3_aa: CASSLSFGAGDNQPQHF
cdr3_nt: TGTGCCAGCAGTTTATCATTTGGGGCAGGGGACAATCAGCCCCAGCATTTT

j_call: TRBJ2-3
v_call: TRBV6-1
clone_size: once
d_call: TRBD1
cdr3_aa: CASSDFGTGGRDTQYF
cdr3_nt: TGTGCCAGCAGTGACTTCGGGACAGGGGGTAGGGATACGCAGTATTTT

j_call: TRBJ2-7
v_call: TRBV30
clone_size: few
d_call: NA
cdr3_aa: CAWRTSLGEQYF
cdr3_nt: TGTGCCTGGAGGACATCTTTGGGCGAGCAGTACTTC

j_call: TRBJ2-3
v_call: TRBV19
clone_size: NA
d_call: TRBD2
cdr3_aa: CASSRTRVDTDTQYF
cdr3_nt: TGTGCCAGTAGTCGGACTAGAGTAGACACAGATACGCAGTATTTT

j_call: TRBJ1-5
v_call: TRBV5-1
clone_size: NA
d_call: TRBD1
cdr3_aa: CASSQGGRESNQPQHF
cdr3_nt: TGCGCCAGCAGCCAGGGGGGCAGGGAAAGCAATCAGCCCCAGCATTTT

j_call: TRBJ2-1
v_call: TRBV30
clone_size: few
d_call: NA
cdr3_aa: CAWSVLGGKQFF
cdr3_nt: TGTGCCTGGAGTGTATTGGGGGGAAAGCAGTTCTTC

j_call: TRBJ2-2
v_call: TRBV3-1/TRBV3-2
clone_size: NA
d_call: TRBD1
cdr3_aa: CASSQEAGGYTGELFF
cdr3_nt: TGTGCCAGCAGCCAAGAGGCAGGGGGCTACACCGGGGAGCTGTTTTTT

j_call: TRBJ1-2
v_call: TRBV5-8
clone_size: NA
d_call: NA
cdr3_aa: CASSLGTSRDGSYGYTF
cdr3_nt: TGTGCCAGCAGCTTGGGGACCTCCCGGGACGGGAGCTATGGCTACACCTTC

j_call: TRBJ2-1
v_call: TRBV3-1/TRBV3-2
clone_size: NA
d_call: NA
cdr3_aa: CASSLTDSSYNEQFF
cdr3_nt: TGTGCCAGCAGTTTGACAGATAGCTCCTACAATGAGCAGTTCTTC

j_call: TRBJ2-5
v_call: TRBV4-1
clone_size: few
d_call: NA
cdr3_aa: CASSPEDSPRETQYF
cdr3_nt: TGCGCCAGCAGCCCTGAGGACAGCCCTCGGGAGACCCAGTACTTC

j_call: TRBJ2-1
v_call: TRBV7-9
clone_size: NA
d_call: NA
cdr3_aa: CASSLTNEQFF
cdr3_nt: TGTGCCAGCAGCTTAACCAATGAGCAGTTCTTC

j_call: TRBJ2-7
v_call: TRBV5-1
clone_size: NA
d_call: NA
cdr3_aa: CASSFMLSGVYEQYF
cdr3_nt: TGCGCCAGCAGCTTCATGCTATCGGGGGTCTACGAGCAGTACTTC

j_call: TRBJ2-7
v_call: TRBV5-5
clone_size: NA
d_call: TRBD2
cdr3_aa: CASSLDSGRVYEQYF
cdr3_nt: TGTGCCAGCAGCTTGGATAGCGGGAGGGTCTACGAGCAGTACTTC

j_call: TRBJ2-6
v_call: TRBV20-1
clone_size: large
d_call: TRBD1
cdr3_aa: CSASPIDRAGANVLTF
cdr3_nt: TGCAGTGCTAGTCCTATAGACAGGGCTGGGGCCAACGTCCTGACTTTC

j_call: TRBJ1-6
v_call: TRBV10-2
clone_size: once
d_call: NA
cdr3_aa: CASGLPLGGNSPLHF
cdr3_nt: TGCGCCAGCGGCTTGCCACTCGGAGGGAATTCACCCCTCCACTTT

j_call: TRBJ2-6
v_call: TRBV7-2
clone_size: NA
d_call: NA
cdr3_aa: CASSLTGQSSGANVLTF
cdr3_nt: TGTGCCAGCAGCTTAACAGGACAGAGCTCTGGGGCCAACGTCCTGACTTTC

j_call: TRBJ2-1
v_call: TRBV18
clone_size: NA
d_call: NA
cdr3_aa: CASSPSVPTSSYNEQFF
cdr3_nt: TGTGCCAGCTCACCCTCCGTTCCGACCAGCTCCTACAATGAGCAGTTCTTC

j_call: TRBJ1-6
v_call: TRBV7-8
clone_size: NA
d_call: NA
cdr3_aa: CASSLPPTYNSPLHF
cdr3_nt: TGTGCCAGCAGCTTACCGCCAACCTATAATTCACCCCTCCACTTT

j_call: TRBJ2-2
v_call: TRBV25-1
clone_size: NA
d_call: NA
cdr3_aa: CASSDLGAANTGELFF
cdr3_nt: TGTGCCAGCAGTGATCTGGGGGCAGCGAACACCGGGGAGCTGTTTTTT

j_call: TRBJ2-6
v_call: TRBV29-1
clone_size: few
d_call: TRBD1
cdr3_aa: CSVAVRRGPPGANVLTF
cdr3_nt: TGCAGCGTGGCGGTTCGCAGGGGGCCTCCTGGGGCCAACGTCCTGACTTTC

j_call: TRBJ2-2
v_call: TRBV6-5
clone_size: NA
d_call: TRBD2
cdr3_aa: CASSYAGVVTGELFF
cdr3_nt: TGTGCCAGCAGTTACGCGGGAGTAGTTACCGGGGAGCTGTTTTTT

j_call: TRBJ1-5
v_call: TRBV19
clone_size: NA
d_call: NA
cdr3_aa: CASSWYNQPQHF
cdr3_nt: TGTGCCAGTAGTTGGTACAATCAGCCCCAGCATTTT

j_call: TRBJ2-3
v_call: TRBV5-1
clone_size: NA
d_call: NA
cdr3_aa: CASSLGDFTDTQYF
cdr3_nt: TGCGCCAGCAGCTTGGGTGATTTCACAGATACGCAGTATTTT

j_call: TRBJ2-5
v_call: TRBV10-1
clone_size: NA
d_call: NA
cdr3_aa: CASSESVRSSPGTQYF
cdr3_nt: TGCGCCAGCAGTGAGTCGGTGAGGAGCTCCCCGGGGACCCAGTACTTC

j_call: TRBJ1-2
v_call: TRBV15
clone_size: once
d_call: TRBD1
cdr3_aa: CATSRGFFYRDRGNYGYTF
cdr3_nt: TGTGCCACCAGCAGAGGATTTTTCTATCGGGACAGGGGGAACTATGGCTACACCTTC

j_call: TRBJ1-1
v_call: TRBV27
clone_size: NA
d_call: NA
cdr3_aa: CASFVKGTNTEAFF
cdr3_nt: TGTGCCAGCTTCGTTAAGGGGACAAACACTGAAGCTTTCTTT

j_call: TRBJ1-1
v_call: TRBV19
clone_size: NA
d_call: NA
cdr3_aa: CASSPRGVRGYTEAFF
cdr3_nt: TGTGCCAGTAGTCCAAGGGGAGTGAGGGGATACACTGAAGCTTTCTTT

j_call: TRBJ2-7
v_call: TRBV4-1
clone_size: few
d_call: TRBD2
cdr3_aa: CASSLITSGSYEQYF
cdr3_nt: TGCGCCAGCAGCCTAATTACTAGCGGGAGTTACGAGCAGTACTTC

j_call: TRBJ2-3
v_call: TRBV7-8
clone_size: NA
d_call: TRBD1
cdr3_aa: CASSLAYRGDADTQYF
cdr3_nt: TGTGCCAGCAGCTTAGCGTACAGGGGGGATGCAGATACGCAGTATTTT

j_call: TRBJ2-1
v_call: TRBV10-3
clone_size: once
d_call: NA
cdr3_aa: CAISESGHGSYNEQFF
cdr3_nt: TGTGCCATCAGTGAGTCGGGGCACGGTTCGTACAATGAGCAGTTCTTC

j_call: TRBJ1-6
v_call: TRBV10-3
clone_size: NA
d_call: NA
cdr3_aa: CAISWGSNSPLHF
cdr3_nt: TGTGCCATCAGTTGGGGTAGCAATTCACCCCTCCACTTT

j_call: TRBJ1-2
v_call: TRBV5-5
clone_size: NA
d_call: NA
cdr3_aa: CASSLAGSGNYGYTF
cdr3_nt: TGTGCCAGCAGCTTGGCTGGCAGTGGAAACTATGGCTACACCTTC

j_call: TRBJ1-4
v_call: TRBV30
clone_size: NA
d_call: NA
cdr3_aa: CAWSPRVGRDEKLFF
cdr3_nt: TGTGCCTGGAGTCCCCGGGTGGGGAGGGATGAAAAACTGTTTTTT

j_call: TRBJ2-2
v_call: TRBV6-1
clone_size: NA
d_call: NA
cdr3_aa: CASSEAPGFGELFF
cdr3_nt: TGTGCCAGCAGTGAAGCGCCCGGGTTCGGGGAGCTGTTTTTT

j_call: TRBJ1-4
v_call: TRBV6-6
clone_size: NA
d_call: NA
cdr3_aa: CASSRTTAATNEKLFF
cdr3_nt: TGTGCCAGCAGTCGAACGACAGCCGCAACTAATGAAAAACTGTTTTTT

j_call: TRBJ1-2
v_call: TRBV19
clone_size: few
d_call: NA
cdr3_aa: CASSITGRSGAYGYTF
cdr3_nt: TGTGCCAGTAGTATAACCGGGAGGAGCGGGGCCTATGGCTACACCTTC

j_call: TRBJ2-7
v_call: TRBV4-2
clone_size: NA
d_call: NA
cdr3_aa: CASSWEGGEQYF
cdr3_nt: TGTGCCAGCAGCTGGGAAGGAGGCGAGCAGTACTTC